The clone carrying this TCR beta chain occurred a few times. The antigen is not known. These data belong to a study of T-cell reconstitution after alpha-beta-depleted transplantation in children. The TCRbeta library incorporated unique molecular identifiers. Each CDR3 protein is one row after TCRdb ran MiXCR on the PCR reads. This sample has roughly 420,000 distinct CDR3 sequences; roughly 17% occur once, and the top ten carry approximately 28%. Study results and caveats: One year after transplant, T-cell counts and diversity came mostly from newly produced T cells. Reportedly, roughly two months post-transplant, alpha-beta T cells arose from several hundred expanded graft clones.

The CDR3 consists of 15 residues. V trimming: 3 bases; J trimming: 4 bases; junction bases outside the gene matches: 3. From germline, CDR1 is MNHEY and CDR2 SVGAGI. Source: PBMCs, mostly from graft donor cells, taken 360 days after TCRalphabeta/CD19-depleted stem cell transplant. The V gene is TRBV6-5, the J gene TRBJ2-5, with 12 bases matching TRBD2. This TCR was sampled from a boy younger than two who had a stem cell transplant for Wiskott-Aldrich syndrome, so the T cells may come from the graft donor. As DNA, the CDR3 is TGTGCCAGCAGTTATGGACTAGCGGGGCGAGAGACCCAGTACTTC. Translation gives CASSYGLAGRETQYF.